This T cell receptor (beta chain) was captured by sequencing in a study of read filtering for tumor transcriptome and immune sequencing (dated by TCRdb to the early 2020s). Study-level background: The cohort consisted of 17 to 20 male and over twelve female patients, with a mean age of roughly 66 years and an age range of roughly 45 to 80. Under revised international staging, roughly eight patients fell into R-ISS I, around 15 into R-ISS II and 7 into R-ISS III. Whole-transcriptome libraries were prepared with the TruSeq RNA Access Library Prep Kit after DNase treatment. One main goal was a read-filtering strategy for immune repertoire data, in particular deciding whether clonotypes backed by only one read should be removed. TCR repertoires obtained by targeted immune repertoire sequencing and by bulk whole-transcriptome sequencing performed on the same bone marrow samples were compared. Per sample, about 4 to 11 million TCR-region mapped reads were obtained with IR-seq, compared with only roughly 80 to 1273 with RNA-seq.

As to this clonotype: Its binding antigen is unknown. No much larger clone exists at a distance of one base, and base qualities are not known.

Each patient had bone marrow sampled at the time of active disease. Ficoll-Hypaque density gradient centrifugation was used to isolate bone marrow mononuclear cells. To remove myeloma plasma cells, the cells were labeled with CD138 magnetic microbeads on a MACS separator, and CD138-negative cells were then collected by negative selection. Purity of the isolated cells was checked by flow cytometry on an Attune NxT using CD138 antibodies. TRIzol reagent was used to extract total RNA, and a NanoDrop spectrophotometer was used to quantify the extracted RNA. For each patient, the CD138-negative bone marrow sample underwent paired RNA-seq and IR-seq. V loses 5 bases of germline sequence and J loses 3 bases, and the interval between the two ends is 13 bases. CDR1 SGHTA and CDR2 FQGNSA were looked up in the germline V gene. The CDR3 spans 14 residues, from the cysteine through the phenylalanine. CDR3 DNA is the only sequence kept; it has 42 bases, read in frame from the first base.

TCR libraries were constructed from approximately 390 ng RNA using the Immunoverse kit, and molecular barcoded adaptors covering alpha/delta and beta/gamma chains were employed. The same RNA used for transcriptome sequencing was used for TCR library preparation. Sequencing of the TCR libraries was done on an Illumina HiSeq 4000 with 2 x 150 cycles. On the study's bioinformatics: TCR reads were aligned to human V, D, J and C references and assembled into CDR3 clonotypes with MiXCR, including quality filtering and error correction. The tcR package in R was used to analyze clonotype counts and gene usage diversity. Raw mapping reads were checked after the RNA-seq reads had been mapped by STAR aligner version 2.5.3a onto the human GRCh37 genome. To test the effect of sequencing depth on detected clonotypes, IR-seq fastq files were randomly downsampled using Seqtk 1.3. TCRdb reran the public reads through fastp at Q25 and MiXCR, keeping productive beta chains. CDR3 protein duplicates are merged, each entry listing the most common genes and DNA. Clone size and V and J calls follow TCRdb, not the original study. This sample gives approximately 40,000 distinct CDR3 sequences in total; 14% of them show up just once. The ten largest clones take up 18% of the sample.

What the research found in general, with its limitations: Compared with RNA-seq, IR-seq captured clonotypes at much greater depth and more reliably, and a smaller IR-seq throughput was enough to identify most of the shared clonotypes. The sorted CD138-negative fraction was not purified T cells but a mixed bone marrow immune population. The correlation between IR-seq and RNA-seq shared clonotype proportions was increased by removal of single-read clonotypes. In IR-seq, approximately 82% of clonotypes but approximately 3.2% of total reads were represented by single-read clonotypes, whereas in RNA-seq, approximately 73% of clonotypes and 40% to 55% of reads were represented by single-read clonotypes.

The TCR sequence derives from a donor aged 40 or over with multiple myeloma. The rearrangement combines TRBV7-2 with TRBJ1-1; the D gene is perhaps TRBD1, from 5 matching bases. Sequencing was done on a sample of a population of CD138-negative cells sorted from bone marrow. The intended sense of this specimen's cell subset or site label: bone marrow mononuclear cells depleted of CD138+ plasma/myeloma cells by negative magnetic selection. The sequenced DNA is TGTGCCAGCAGCCCCTGGGGGGTAGACACTGAAGCTTTCTTT. It translates as CASSPWGVDTEAFF.